The TCR beta chain described here comes from a study of identical twins. Study conclusions and caveats: Zero-insertion results could be subject to partial confounding by invariant MAIT and iNKT cells.

In TCRdb, the 5' RACE reads were re-called with MiXCR into one record per CDR3 protein. This table holds 500,000 to 700,000 distinct CDR3 sequences, about 7.1% found once. A word on this clonotype: The antigen is undetermined.

This CDR3 is 15 amino acids long. Germline V gene sequence: CDR1 MNHEY, CDR2 SMNVEV (reference sequence). V lost 5 bases to trimming and J lost 2 bases; unmatched junction nucleotides: 5. These data also featured in a second study, about yellow fever vaccine responses in identical twins.

Sequenced sample: PBMCs. V gene TRBV27 combines with J gene TRBJ2-7, with 11 bases identical to TRBD2. The sequence derives from a woman between 18 and 29 years old in good health. The CDR3 loop reads CASSRETSGTYEQYF. The CDR3 DNA follows: TGTGCCAGCAGTAGGGAGACTAGCGGGACCTACGAGCAGTACTTC.